This entry concerns a single TCR beta chain. The data were obtained in a study of technical replicates of blood from several donors. The table came from immunoSEQ multiplex PCR; TCRdb's copy has only in-frame clones and leaves some out. In the table there are around 84,000 clones, about 98% of which are singletons. V shed 4 bases, J shed 0 bases, and the junction held 8 bases outside the gene matches. CDR1 is SGHRS and CDR2 is YFSETQ in the germline V gene. This CDR3 region has 17 residues. Sequenced: T cells isolated from PBMCs. This receptor was obtained from a human donor in good health. The chain uses TRBV5-1 and TRBJ2-7; TRBD2 agrees at 12 bases. The CDR3 protein is CASSLWTSGKDSYEQYF. CDR3 coding DNA: TGCGCCAGCAGCCTATGGACTAGCGGGAAAGACTCCTACGAGCAGTACTTC. Together with reference TRBV5-1 and TRBJ2-7, the CDR3 gives the full variable domain: KAGVTQTPRYLIKTRGQQVTLSCSPISGHRSVSWYQQTPGQGLQFLFEYFSETQRNKGNFPGRFSGRQFSNSRSEMNVSTLELGDSALYLCASSLWTSGKDSYEQYFGPGTRLTVT.